A selection of T cell receptor beta chains follows, all from one sample in a study of blood T cell repertoires in COVID-19. Profiling relied on immunoSEQ multiplex PCR, and the TCRdb table lists in-frame clones only, not all of them. This table holds some 200,000 clones, 60% to 80% found once. The sample was peripheral blood. All receptors derive from a woman in her seventies with acute or convalescent COVID-19. The CDR3 runs from the conserved cysteine through the conserved F or W. D genes are given only for firm matches. Clone size is shown for a subset of rows, as once, few, many or a class of expanded clone.

clone size	V gene	D gene	J gene	CDR3 protein	CDR3 DNA
once	TRBV13	.	TRBJ2-7	CASSPVPGREQYF	TGTGCCAGCAGCCCCGTCCCAGGGCGCGAGCAGTACTTC
.	TRBV6-5	TRBD2	TRBJ2-3	CASSLYGTNTDTQYF	TGTGCCAGCAGCCTCTATGGGACTAACACAGATACGCAGTATTTT
.	TRBV27	TRBD2	TRBJ2-1	CASSPTPLAGNNEQFF	TGTGCCAGCAGTCCCACCCCCCTAGCGGGGAACAATGAGCAGTTCTTC
.	TRBV6-4	TRBD1	TRBJ2-2	CASRMETGAGELFF	TGTGCCAGCAGAATGGAAACAGGGGCCGGGGAGCTGTTTTTT
.	TRBV7-9	TRBD1	TRBJ2-1	CASRQTGVSYNEQFF	TGTGCCAGCAGGCAAACAGGGGTCTCCTACAATGAGCAGTTCTTC
once	TRBV5-4	.	TRBJ1-4	CASSLTVNEKLFF	TGTGCCAGCAGCCTGACAGTTAATGAAAAACTGTTTTTT
once	TRBV24-1	TRBD1	TRBJ2-3	CATSDRRAAGTGSTDTQYF	TGTGCCACCAGTGATCGGAGGGCCGCCGGGACAGGTTCAACAGATACGCAGTATTTT
.	TRBV14	.	TRBJ2-2	CASSQDYGGGELFF	TGTGCCAGCAGCCAAGATTACGGGGGCGGGGAGCTGTTTTTT
.	TRBV12-3/TRBV12-4	.	TRBJ2-1	CASSSLVYNEQFF	TGTGCCAGCAGTTCACTAGTCTACAATGAGCAGTTCTTC
.	TRBV5-8	.	TRBJ1-1	CASSLLGGTEAFF	TGTGCCAGCAGCTTGTTAGGAGGTACTGAAGCTTTCTTT
.	TRBV29-1	TRBD2	TRBJ2-5	CSVERFGGEETQYF	TGCAGCGTTGAACGTTTCGGGGGGGAAGAGACCCAGTACTTC
.	TRBV5-1	TRBD1	TRBJ1-5	CASSAGQGEQPQHF	TGCGCCAGCAGCGCGGGACAGGGAGAACAGCCCCAGCATTTT
.	TRBV5-4	.	TRBJ1-4	CASSSSTEKLFF	TGTGCCAGCAGCTCCTCTACTGAAAAACTGTTTTTT
few	TRBV2	.	TRBJ2-4	CASSGGISGLQNIQYF	TGTGCCAGCAGTGGGGGTATAAGCGGGTTACAAAACATTCAGTACTTC
few	TRBV10-3	TRBD2	TRBJ2-7	CASGEGYREQYF	TGTGCCAGTGGGGAGGGCTACCGCGAGCAGTACTTC
few	TRBV7-3	.	TRBJ2-1	CASSLGGFDNEQFF	TGTGCCAGCAGCTTAGGGGGCTTCGACAATGAGCAGTTCTTC
.	TRBV7-9	.	TRBJ2-1	CASTPSAGGHNEQFF	TGTGCCAGCACCCCGTCGGCAGGCGGGCACAATGAGCAGTTCTTC
.	TRBV27	TRBD2	TRBJ2-7	CASSPGTSGTYEQYF	TGTGCCAGCAGCCCCGGGACTAGCGGGACCTACGAGCAGTACTTC
.	TRBV27	.	TRBJ2-1	CASSLIAPGSSYNEQFF	TGTGCCAGCAGTTTAATTGCCCCCGGTAGCTCCTACAATGAGCAGTTCTTC
once	TRBV19	.	TRBJ1-5	CASSIDSGGVNQPQHF	TGTGCCAGTAGTATAGATTCGGGGGGCGTAAATCAGCCCCAGCATTTT
.	TRBV2	.	TRBJ1-5	CASSETSGVGQPQHF	TGTGCCAGCAGTGAAACGTCAGGGGTAGGTCAGCCCCAGCATTTT
.	TRBV19	.	TRBJ1-4	CASSLANSVFF	TGTGCCAGTAGCCTAGCTAACTCGGTGTTTTTT
.	TRBV7-3	.	TRBJ1-2	CASSLERQTGYTF	TGTGCCAGCAGCTTAGAAAGACAGACAGGCTACACCTTC
.	TRBV6-5	.	TRBJ1-2	CASRKTGYYGYTF	TGTGCCAGCAGAAAAACAGGGTATTATGGCTACACCTTC
few	TRBV2	TRBD2	TRBJ2-1	CASSEIAGGEQFF	TGTGCCAGCAGTGAAATAGCGGGAGGGGAGCAGTTCTTC
.	TRBV2	TRBD1	TRBJ1-1	CASSSGTGNTEAFF	TGTGCCAGCAGTTCCGGGACAGGGAACACTGAAGCTTTCTTT
.	TRBV6-1	.	TRBJ1-5	CASSERDFGNQPQHF	TGTGCCAGCAGTGAACGAGATTTTGGCAATCAGCCCCAGCATTTT
few	TRBV11-1	.	TRBJ1-1	CASSFVSGDQTEAFF	TGTGCCAGCAGTTTCGTCTCAGGGGACCAGACTGAAGCTTTCTTT
.	TRBV27	TRBD2	TRBJ2-7	CASKIGTSGNYVYEQYF	TGTGCCAGCAAAATTGGGACTAGCGGGAATTATGTGTACGAGCAGTACTTC
.	TRBV5-1	.	TRBJ1-4	CASSLAGMGEKLFF	TGCGCCAGCAGCTTGGCGGGAATGGGAGAAAAACTGTTTTTT
.	TRBV5-1	TRBD2	TRBJ2-1	CASSPGTSGSREQFF	TGCGCCAGCAGCCCCGGGACTAGCGGGAGCCGTGAGCAGTTCTTC
.	TRBV5-1	TRBD2	TRBJ2-7	CASSPRLAGAPDEQYF	TGCGCCAGCAGCCCGCGACTAGCGGGAGCGCCGGACGAGCAGTACTTC
.	TRBV30	TRBD1	TRBJ1-3	CAWDRASGNTIYF	TGTGCTTGGGACAGGGCCTCTGGAAACACCATATATTTT
once	TRBV7-2	.	TRBJ1-2	CASSLATENGYTF	TGTGCCAGCAGCTTAGCGACAGAAAATGGCTACACCTTC
.	TRBV20-1	.	TRBJ2-2	CSASRQGGNTGELFF	TGCAGTGCTAGTCGTCAGGGGGGGAACACCGGGGAGCTGTTTTTT
.	TRBV4-1	.	TRBJ1-5	CASSQAWRSNQPQHF	TGCGCCAGCAGCCAGGCTTGGAGGAGCAATCAGCCCCAGCATTTT
.	TRBV18	TRBD1	TRBJ1-2	CASSPNRGYGYTF	TGTGCCAGCTCCCCAAACAGGGGCTATGGCTACACCTTC
.	TRBV20-1	.	TRBJ1-6	CSASMSVQQGSPLHF	TGCAGTGCTAGTATGAGCGTACAGCAGGGATCACCCCTCCACTTT
.	TRBV3-1/TRBV3-2	TRBD1	TRBJ2-7	CASSQDTGTGSYF	TGTGCCAGCAGCCAAGATACGGGGACAGGGTCTTACTTC
.	TRBV19	.	TRBJ2-5	CASSIGRGQTQYF	TGTGCCAGTAGTATAGGCAGGGGCCAGACCCAGTACTTC
.	TRBV15	.	TRBJ2-5	CATSRVTAGYQETQYF	TGTGCCACCAGCAGAGTAACGGCGGGGTACCAAGAGACCCAGTACTTC
.	TRBV10-1	TRBD1	TRBJ2-7	CASSLSTGMGEQYF	TGCGCCAGCAGTTTATCGACAGGGATGGGCGAGCAGTACTTC
.	TRBV6-2/TRBV6-3	TRBD1	TRBJ1-2	CASSNPKGGGGYGYTF	TGTGCCAGCAGTAATCCCAAAGGGGGCGGCGGCTATGGCTACACCTTC
.	TRBV5-4	TRBD1	TRBJ1-2	CASSLPPGTATYGYTF	TGTGCCAGCAGCCTACCACCCGGGACAGCGACTTATGGCTACACCTTC
.	TRBV11-2	.	TRBJ2-7	CASSFPGRGYEQYF	TGTGCCAGCAGCTTTCCCGGGAGAGGTTACGAGCAGTACTTC
.	TRBV15	.	TRBJ1-4	CATSRAGQRNEKLFF	TGTGCCACCAGCAGAGCCGGACAGCGGAATGAAAAACTGTTTTTT
.	TRBV7-9	TRBD2	TRBJ2-7	CASSFWTGTSGGGGEQYF	TGTGCCAGCAGCTTTTGGACCGGGACTAGCGGAGGCGGGGGCGAGCAGTACTTC
.	TRBV24-1	.	TRBJ2-3	CATSEGQDYTDTQYF	TGTGCCACCAGTGAAGGACAGGACTACACAGATACGCAGTATTTT
few	TRBV7-2	TRBD2	TRBJ2-1	CASSLVLAGGRQFF	TGTGCCAGCAGCTTAGTCCTAGCGGGAGGCAGGCAGTTCTTC
.	TRBV30	.	TRBJ1-3	CAWALGGPLSGNTIYF	TGTGCCTGGGCCCTCGGTGGTCCTCTCTCTGGAAACACCATATATTTT
.	TRBV11-3	TRBD2	TRBJ2-3	CASSFGLAGTDTQYF	TGTGCCAGCAGCTTTGGACTAGCGGGGACAGATACGCAGTATTTT
.	TRBV3-1/TRBV3-2	TRBD2	TRBJ2-3	CASSASGIGTDTQYF	TGTGCCAGCAGCGCTAGCGGGATAGGTACAGATACGCAGTATTTT
.	TRBV6-5	TRBD1	TRBJ1-6	CASSSRDSYNSPLHF	TGTGCCAGCAGCTCCCGGGACAGTTATAATTCACCCCTCCACTTT
.	TRBV20-1	.	TRBJ2-7	CSASLATPPYEQYF	TGCAGTGCTAGTCTTGCAACTCCCCCCTACGAGCAGTACTTC
.	TRBV5-1	TRBD1	TRBJ2-5	CASSRTGFETQYF	TGCGCCAGCAGCCGGACAGGGTTTGAGACCCAGTACTTC
.	TRBV30	TRBD1	TRBJ1-3	CAWATLRDSTGNTIYF	TGTGCCTGGGCTACCTTAAGGGACAGCACTGGAAACACCATATATTTT
.	TRBV12-3/TRBV12-4	TRBD1	TRBJ1-2	CASSRTGAGYTF	TGTGCCAGCAGTCGGACAGGGGCCGGCTACACCTTC